This record looks at one T cell receptor beta chain sequence and its context. This sample is part of a study of blood T cell repertoires in COVID-19. Whole-study context: Spain, Italy and the United States supplied samples that represented acute and convalescent COVID-19. T cells, B-cell-depleted T cells, or PBMCs supplied cDNA or gDNA.

The table came from immunoSEQ multiplex PCR; TCRdb's copy has only in-frame clones and leaves some out. The sample lists over 200,000 clones; just over 85% were seen once. The CDR3 loop spans 12 amino acids. V was pared by 9 bases and J by 4 bases, with 5 bases of the junction left unmatched. Germline CDR1 reads LNHDA; CDR2 reads SQIVND (reference sequence). The receptor was derived from a man over 45 with COVID-19, enrolled during active disease. Sequencing used peripheral blood. V is TRBV19 and J is TRBJ2-7; 8 bases match TRBD1. In nucleotides, the CDR3 is TGTGCCAGACGACAGGGGACGTACGAGCAGTACTTC. It translates to CARRQGTYEQYF.